Reported below is one T cell receptor (beta chain). The table lists this clone with a count of one. No cognate antigen has been identified for it. It has no much larger one-base neighbor in the sample; base qualities were not kept. The immunoSEQ multiplex PCR assay was used to generate TCR libraries, with TCR-beta and/or TCR-alpha/delta assays applied to each sample. The Illumina high-throughput platform was used to sequence the amplified TCR libraries. On the authors' methods: Clustering and dimensionality reduction relied on pairwise TCRdist distances among GMM-specific receptors from T cells that were either sorted ex vivo or expanded in vitro. Each clinical repertoire was assigned a mean NN-distance score, defined as the average TCRdist to the nearest 10% of tetramer-positive reference sequences. GEM TCR motif frequency was calculated as the fraction of unique TCRs that matched known GEM sequences in V/J usage and CDR3 length. Active tuberculosis was classified by linear discriminant analysis with leave-one-out cross-validation, implemented in scikit-learn. TCRdb carries this immuneACCESS record with in-frame sequences only. Its versions omit some clonotypes, under half of them owing to an unresolved V gene in the studies checked, with the rest unexplained. V and J calls and clone size are given by that table; D and trimming were obtained from the DNA. The sample yields around 33,000 clones; 70% to 90% were counted once. Of the sample, more than 4.5% is held by the ten largest clones.

V sheds 5 bases and J sheds 5 bases, leaving 21 bases between their ends. The germline V gene sets CDR1 to LGHNT and CDR2 to FRNRAP. The CDR3 starts with the cysteine, ends with the phenylalanine, and has 16 residues. Solely the CDR3 DNA is kept, with 48 bases framed from the first base. This specimen's time point label, interpreted: new active TB diagnosis, blood taken before or within 7 days of starting treatment. Active tuberculosis patients were HIV-seronegative South African adults aged 18 years or older with a new diagnosis. Active tuberculosis was confirmed by positive sputum smear microscopy and/or positive M. tuberculosis culture. Immunosequencing was performed on unsorted cryopreserved PBMC, with 80,000 to 100,000 T cells per clinical donor covered on average. This sample was included in a study of T cells in tuberculosis (dated by TCRdb to the late 2010s). Regarding the complete study: To characterize T cells specific for the mycobacterial lipid antigen glucose monomycolate (GMM), the study used CD1B tetramers together with high-throughput TCR immunosequencing. Active tuberculosis patient PBMC were archived before or within 7 days of starting standard anti-tuberculosis treatment. With 9 to 11 people per group, a South African clinical cohort compared IGRA-negative adolescents, IGRA-positive adolescents with latent tuberculosis, and adults with active tuberculosis.

Findings and caveats that apply to the study as a whole: Shorter CDR3-alpha lengths in active tuberculosis patients partly drove the smaller NN-distances, and the TCR-beta difference was not statistically significant. Compared with IGRA-negative controls, TCR-alpha repertoires from active tuberculosis had smaller mean NN-distances to GMM-specific TCRs, which suggests clonal expansion of these TCRs. Using GEM motif frequencies, a classifier achieved over 55% accuracy, whereas a classifier built on the diverse GMM-specific repertoire got to 87% accuracy (AUROC around 0.9). Clinical samples were chosen by availability of cryopreserved specimens, and active tuberculosis cases were adults while controls were adolescents.

The clonotype comes from an adult with tuberculosis. The sequencing used PBMCs, collected at tuberculosis diagnosis. The chain is encoded by TRBV12-5 joined to TRBJ1-2; a tentative D call is TRBD1 (5 bases match). The nucleotide sequence reads as follows: TGTGCTAGTGGTAACCCGGGACTCCGGGCCGGGTATGGCTACACCTTC. Translated, this gives CASGNPGLRAGYGYTF.